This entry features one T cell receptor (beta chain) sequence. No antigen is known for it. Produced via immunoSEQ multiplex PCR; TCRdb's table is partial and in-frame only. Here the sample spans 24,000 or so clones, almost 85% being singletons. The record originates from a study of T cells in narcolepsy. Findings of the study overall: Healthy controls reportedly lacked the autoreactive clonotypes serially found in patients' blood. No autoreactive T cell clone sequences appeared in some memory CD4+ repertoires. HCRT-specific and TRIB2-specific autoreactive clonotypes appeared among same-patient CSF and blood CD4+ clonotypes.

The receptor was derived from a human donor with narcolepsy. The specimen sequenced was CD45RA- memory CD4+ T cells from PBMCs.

CDR3 DNA: TGCAGTGCTAGGGCTGGAAACACCATATATTTT. The encoded protein is CSARAGNTIYF. V is TRBV20-1 and J is TRBJ1-3; D gene unclear. The V and J ends lost 3 bases and 2 bases respectively, with 2 bases between them. CDR3 length: 11 residues. Germline-derived CDR1 and CDR2 are DFQATT and SNEGSKA (reference sequence).